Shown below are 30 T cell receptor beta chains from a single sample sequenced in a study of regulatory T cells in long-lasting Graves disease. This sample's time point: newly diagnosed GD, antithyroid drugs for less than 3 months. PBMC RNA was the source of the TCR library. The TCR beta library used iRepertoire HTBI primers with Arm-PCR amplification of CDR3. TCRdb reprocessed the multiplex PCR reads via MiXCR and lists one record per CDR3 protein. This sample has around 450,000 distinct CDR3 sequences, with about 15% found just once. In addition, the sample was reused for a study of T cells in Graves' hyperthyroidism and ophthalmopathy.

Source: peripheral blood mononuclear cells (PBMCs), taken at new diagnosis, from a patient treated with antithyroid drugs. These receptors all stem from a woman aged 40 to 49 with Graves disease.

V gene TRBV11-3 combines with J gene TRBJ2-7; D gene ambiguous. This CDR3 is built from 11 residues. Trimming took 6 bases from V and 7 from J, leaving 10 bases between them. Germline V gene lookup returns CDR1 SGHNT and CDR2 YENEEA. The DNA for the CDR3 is TGTGCCAGCAGGAAGAGTGGGGAGCAGTACTTC. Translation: CASRKSGEQYF.

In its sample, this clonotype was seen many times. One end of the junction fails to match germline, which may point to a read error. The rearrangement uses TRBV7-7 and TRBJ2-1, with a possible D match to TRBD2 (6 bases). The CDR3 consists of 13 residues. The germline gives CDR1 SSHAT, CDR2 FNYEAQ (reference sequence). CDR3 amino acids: CASSSGVGNEQFF. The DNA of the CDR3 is TGTGCTAGCAGTTCGGGAGTGGGGAATGAGCAGTTCTTC.

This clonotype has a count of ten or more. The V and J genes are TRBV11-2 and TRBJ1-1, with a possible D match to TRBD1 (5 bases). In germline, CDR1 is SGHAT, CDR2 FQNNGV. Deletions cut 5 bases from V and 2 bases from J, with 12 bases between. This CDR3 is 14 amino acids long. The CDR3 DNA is TGTGCCAGCAGCCGCCTGGGGGTCAACACTGAAGCTTTCTTT. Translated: CASSRLGVNTEAFF.

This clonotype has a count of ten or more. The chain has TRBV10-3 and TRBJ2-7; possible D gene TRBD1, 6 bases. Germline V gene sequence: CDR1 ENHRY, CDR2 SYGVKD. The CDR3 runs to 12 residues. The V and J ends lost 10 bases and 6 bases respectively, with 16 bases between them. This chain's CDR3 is CATTPGVSEQYF. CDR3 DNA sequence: TGTGCCACCACCCCAGGGGTCTCCGAGCAGTACTTC.

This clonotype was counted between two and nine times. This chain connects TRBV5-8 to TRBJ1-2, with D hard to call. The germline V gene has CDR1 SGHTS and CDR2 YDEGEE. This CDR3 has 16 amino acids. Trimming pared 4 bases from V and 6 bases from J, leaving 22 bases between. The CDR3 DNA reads TGTGCCAGCAGCGTATACCGGGCCAACCGAAGGAATGGCTACACCTTC. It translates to CASSVYRANRRNGYTF.

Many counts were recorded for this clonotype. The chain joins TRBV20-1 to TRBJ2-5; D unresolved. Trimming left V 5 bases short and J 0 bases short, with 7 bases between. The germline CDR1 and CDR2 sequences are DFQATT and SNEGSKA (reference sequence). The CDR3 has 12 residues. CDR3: CSAFLHQETQYF. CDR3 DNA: TGCAGTGCTTTCTTACACCAAGAGACCCAGTACTTC.

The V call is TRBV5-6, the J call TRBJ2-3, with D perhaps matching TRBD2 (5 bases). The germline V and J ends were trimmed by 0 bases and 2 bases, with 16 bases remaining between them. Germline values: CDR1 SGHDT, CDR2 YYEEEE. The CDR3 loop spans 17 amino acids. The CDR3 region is CASSLAKGLVHTDTQYF. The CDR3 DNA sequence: TGTGCCAGCAGCTTGGCCAAAGGACTCGTCCACACAGATACGCAGTATTTT.

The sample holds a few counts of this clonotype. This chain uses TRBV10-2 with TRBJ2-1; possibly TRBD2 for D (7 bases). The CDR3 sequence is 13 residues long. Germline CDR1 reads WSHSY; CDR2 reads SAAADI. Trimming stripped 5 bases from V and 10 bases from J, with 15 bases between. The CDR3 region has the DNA TGCGCCAGCAGTATGTTAGGGGGGGACGAGCAGTTCTTC. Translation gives CASSMLGGDEQFF.

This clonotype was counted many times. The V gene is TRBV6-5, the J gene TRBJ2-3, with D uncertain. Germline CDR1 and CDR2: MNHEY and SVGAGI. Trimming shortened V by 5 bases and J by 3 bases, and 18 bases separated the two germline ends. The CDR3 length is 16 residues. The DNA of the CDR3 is TGTGCCAGCAGTAACTTCGTCCGAACCGGTACAGATACGCAGTATTTT. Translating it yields CASSNFVRTGTDTQYF.

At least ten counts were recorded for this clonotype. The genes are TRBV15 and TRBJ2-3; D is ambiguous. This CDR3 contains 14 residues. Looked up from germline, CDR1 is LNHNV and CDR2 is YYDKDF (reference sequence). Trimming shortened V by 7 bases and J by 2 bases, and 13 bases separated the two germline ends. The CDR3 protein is CATINPPHTDTQYF. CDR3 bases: TGTGCCACCATAAATCCCCCGCACACAGATACGCAGTATTTT.

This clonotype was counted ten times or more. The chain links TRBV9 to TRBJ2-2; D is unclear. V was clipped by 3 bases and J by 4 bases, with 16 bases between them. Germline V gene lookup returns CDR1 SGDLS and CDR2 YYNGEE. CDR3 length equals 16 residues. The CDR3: CASSAANRHITGELFF. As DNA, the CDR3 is TGTGCCAGCAGCGCAGCAAACAGACATATCACCGGGGAGCTGTTTTTT.

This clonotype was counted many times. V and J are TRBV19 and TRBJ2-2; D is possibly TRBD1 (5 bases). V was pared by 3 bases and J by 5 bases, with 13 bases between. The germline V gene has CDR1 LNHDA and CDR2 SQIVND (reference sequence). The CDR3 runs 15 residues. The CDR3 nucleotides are TGTGCCAGTAGTATTCCAACAGGCATGACCGGGGAGCTGTTTTTT. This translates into CASSIPTGMTGELFF.

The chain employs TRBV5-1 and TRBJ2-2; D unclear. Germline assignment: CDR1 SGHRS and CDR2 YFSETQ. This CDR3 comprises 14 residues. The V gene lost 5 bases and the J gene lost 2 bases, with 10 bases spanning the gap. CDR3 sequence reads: CASSQDGNTGELFF. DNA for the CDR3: TGCGCCAGCAGTCAGGACGGAAACACCGGGGAGCTGTTTTTT.

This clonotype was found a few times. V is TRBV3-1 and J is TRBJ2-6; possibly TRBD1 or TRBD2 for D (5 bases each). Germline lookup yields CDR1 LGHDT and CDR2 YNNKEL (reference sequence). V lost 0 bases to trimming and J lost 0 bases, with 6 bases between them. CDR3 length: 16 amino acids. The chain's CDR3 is CASSQDGGSGANVLTF. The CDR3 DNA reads TGTGCCAGCAGCCAAGATGGGGGCTCTGGGGCCAACGTCCTGACTTTC.

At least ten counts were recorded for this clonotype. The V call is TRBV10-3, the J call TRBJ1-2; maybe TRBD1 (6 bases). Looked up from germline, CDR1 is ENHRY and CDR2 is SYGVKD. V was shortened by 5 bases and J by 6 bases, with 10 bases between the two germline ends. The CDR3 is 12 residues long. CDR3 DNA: TGTGCCATCAGTACAGACAGGAATGGCTACACCTTC. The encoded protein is CAISTDRNGYTF.

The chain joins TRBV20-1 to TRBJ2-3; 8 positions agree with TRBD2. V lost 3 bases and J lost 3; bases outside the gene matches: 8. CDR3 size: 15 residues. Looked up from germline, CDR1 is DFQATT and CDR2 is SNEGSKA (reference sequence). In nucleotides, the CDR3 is TGCAGTGCTAGGGCTACCAGCGGGAGAACAGATACGCAGTATTTT. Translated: CSARATSGRTDTQYF.

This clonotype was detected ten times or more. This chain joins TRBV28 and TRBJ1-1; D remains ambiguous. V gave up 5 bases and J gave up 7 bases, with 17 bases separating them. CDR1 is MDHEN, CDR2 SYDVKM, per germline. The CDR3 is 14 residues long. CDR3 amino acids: CASSPHGPSGEAFF. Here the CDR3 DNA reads TGTGCCAGCAGTCCCCATGGCCCCTCCGGTGAAGCTTTCTTT.

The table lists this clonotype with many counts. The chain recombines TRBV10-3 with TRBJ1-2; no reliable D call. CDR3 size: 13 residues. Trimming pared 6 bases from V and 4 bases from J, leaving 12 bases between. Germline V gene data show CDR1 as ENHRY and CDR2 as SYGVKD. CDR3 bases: TGTGCCATCAGACGGGCTCTACCCTATGGCTACACCTTC. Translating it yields CAIRRALPYGYTF.

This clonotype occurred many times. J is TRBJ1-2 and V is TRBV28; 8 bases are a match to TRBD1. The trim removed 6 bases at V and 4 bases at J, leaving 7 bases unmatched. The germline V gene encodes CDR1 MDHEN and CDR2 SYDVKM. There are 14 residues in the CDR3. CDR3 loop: CASRPGQGVYGYTF. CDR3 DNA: TGTGCCAGCAGACCAGGACAGGGCGTCTATGGCTACACCTTC.

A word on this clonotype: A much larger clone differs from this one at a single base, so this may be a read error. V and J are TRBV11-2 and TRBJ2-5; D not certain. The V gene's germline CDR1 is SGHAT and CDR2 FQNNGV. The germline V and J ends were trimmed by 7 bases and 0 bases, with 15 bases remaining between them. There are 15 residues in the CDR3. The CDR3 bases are TGTGCCAGCAAGACACAAGCAGGAAACCAAGAGACCCAGTACTTC. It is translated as CASKTQAGNQETQYF.

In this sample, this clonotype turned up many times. The chain's CDR3 is CASSHIMGTEAFF. CDR3 DNA sequence: TGTGCCAGCAGCCATATCATGGGGACTGAAGCTTTCTTT. The V and J genes are TRBV5-5 and TRBJ1-1; D is undetermined. Germline lookup yields CDR1 SGHKS and CDR2 YYEKEE (reference sequence). V lost 4 bases to trimming and J lost 5 bases, with 12 bases between them. The CDR3 is made up of 13 amino acids. The variable domain in full, completed from reference TRBV5-5 and TRBJ1-1, reads DAGVTQSPTHLIKTRGQQVTLRCSPISGHKSVSWYQQVLGQGPQFIFQYYEKEERGRGNFPDRFSARQFPNYSSELNVNALLLGDSALYLCASSHIMGTEAFFGQGTRLTVV.

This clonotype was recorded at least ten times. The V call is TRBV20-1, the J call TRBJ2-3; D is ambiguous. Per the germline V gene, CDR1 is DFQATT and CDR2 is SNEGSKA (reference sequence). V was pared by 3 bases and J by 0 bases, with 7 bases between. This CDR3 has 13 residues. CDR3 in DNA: TGCAGTGCTAGGGCACCTAGCACAGATACGCAGTATTTT. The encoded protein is CSARAPSTDTQYF.

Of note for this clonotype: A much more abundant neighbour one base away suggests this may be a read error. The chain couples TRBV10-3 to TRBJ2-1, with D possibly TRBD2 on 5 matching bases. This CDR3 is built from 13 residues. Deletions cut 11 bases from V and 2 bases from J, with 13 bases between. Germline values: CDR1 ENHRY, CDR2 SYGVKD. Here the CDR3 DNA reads TGTGCCGTCACTAGTTCTACCTACAATGAGCAGTTCTTC. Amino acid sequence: CAVTSSTYNEQFF.

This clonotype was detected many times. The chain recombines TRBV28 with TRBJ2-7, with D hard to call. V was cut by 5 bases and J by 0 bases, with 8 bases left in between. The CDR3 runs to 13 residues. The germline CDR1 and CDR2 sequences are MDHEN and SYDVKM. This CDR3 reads CASSKGPSYEQYF. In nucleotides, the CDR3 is TGTGCCAGCAGTAAAGGCCCCTCCTACGAGCAGTACTTC.

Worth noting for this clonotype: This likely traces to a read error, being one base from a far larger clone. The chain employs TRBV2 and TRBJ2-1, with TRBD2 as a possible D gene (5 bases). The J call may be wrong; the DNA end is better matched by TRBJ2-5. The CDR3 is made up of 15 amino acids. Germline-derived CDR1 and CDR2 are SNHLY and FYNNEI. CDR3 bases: TGTGCCAGCGGTGATAGGACTTCCGACGGGGAGACCCAGTACTTC. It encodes CASGDRTSDGETQYF.

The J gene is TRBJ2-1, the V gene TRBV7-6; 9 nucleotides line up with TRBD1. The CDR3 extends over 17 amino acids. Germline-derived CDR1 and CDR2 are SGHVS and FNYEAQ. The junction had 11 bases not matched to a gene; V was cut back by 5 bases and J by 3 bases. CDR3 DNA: TGTGCCAGCAGCCCCCGGCCCGGGACAGGGCTCTACAATGAGCAGTTCTTC. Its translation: CASSPRPGTGLYNEQFF.

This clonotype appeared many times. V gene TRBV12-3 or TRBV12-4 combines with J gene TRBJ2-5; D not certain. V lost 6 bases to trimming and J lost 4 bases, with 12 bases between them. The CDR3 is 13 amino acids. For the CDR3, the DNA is TGTGCCAGCAGCCCGGAAGAAAGAGAGACCCAGTACTTC. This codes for CASSPEERETQYF.

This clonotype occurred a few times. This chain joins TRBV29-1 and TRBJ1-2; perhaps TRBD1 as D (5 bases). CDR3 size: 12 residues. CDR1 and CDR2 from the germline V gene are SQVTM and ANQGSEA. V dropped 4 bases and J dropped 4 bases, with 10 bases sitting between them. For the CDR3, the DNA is TGCAGCGTTGGTGAGGGGCCCTATGGCTACACCTTC. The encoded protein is CSVGEGPYGYTF.

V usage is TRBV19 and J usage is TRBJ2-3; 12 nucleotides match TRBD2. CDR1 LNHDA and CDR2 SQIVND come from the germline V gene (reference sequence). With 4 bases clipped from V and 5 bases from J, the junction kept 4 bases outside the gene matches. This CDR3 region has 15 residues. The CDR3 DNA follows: TGTGCCAGTAGTACTAGCGGGAGGGCCTTAGATACGCAGTATTTT. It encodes CASSTSGRALDTQYF.

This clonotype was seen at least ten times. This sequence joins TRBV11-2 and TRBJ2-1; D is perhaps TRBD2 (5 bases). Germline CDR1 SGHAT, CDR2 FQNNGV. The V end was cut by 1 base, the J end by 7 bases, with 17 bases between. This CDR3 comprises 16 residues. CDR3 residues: CASSLAVGVRGNEQFF. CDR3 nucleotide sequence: TGTGCCAGCAGCTTAGCTGTGGGAGTAAGAGGGAATGAGCAGTTCTTC.